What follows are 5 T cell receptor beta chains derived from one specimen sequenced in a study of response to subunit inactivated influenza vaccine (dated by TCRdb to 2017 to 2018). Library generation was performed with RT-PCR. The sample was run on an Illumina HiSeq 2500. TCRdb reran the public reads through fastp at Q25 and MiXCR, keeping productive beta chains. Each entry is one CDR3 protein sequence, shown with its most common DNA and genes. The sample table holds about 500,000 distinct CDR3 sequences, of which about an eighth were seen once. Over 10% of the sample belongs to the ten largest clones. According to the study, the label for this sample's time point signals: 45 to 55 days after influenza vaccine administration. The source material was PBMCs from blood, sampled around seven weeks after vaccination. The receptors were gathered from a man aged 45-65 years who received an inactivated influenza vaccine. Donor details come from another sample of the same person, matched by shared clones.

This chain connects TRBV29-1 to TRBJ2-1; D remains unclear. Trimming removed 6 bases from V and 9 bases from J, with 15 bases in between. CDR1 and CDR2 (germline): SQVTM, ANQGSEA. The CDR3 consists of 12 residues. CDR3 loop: CSVHRASLEQFF. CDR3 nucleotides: TGCAGCGTACACCGGGCCTCCCTTGAGCAGTTCTTC.

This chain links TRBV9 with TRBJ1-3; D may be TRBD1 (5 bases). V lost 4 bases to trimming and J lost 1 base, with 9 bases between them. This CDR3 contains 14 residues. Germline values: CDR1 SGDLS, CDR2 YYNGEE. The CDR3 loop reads CASSFQGSGNTIYF. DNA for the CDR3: TGTGCCAGCAGCTTTCAGGGATCTGGAAACACCATATATTTT.

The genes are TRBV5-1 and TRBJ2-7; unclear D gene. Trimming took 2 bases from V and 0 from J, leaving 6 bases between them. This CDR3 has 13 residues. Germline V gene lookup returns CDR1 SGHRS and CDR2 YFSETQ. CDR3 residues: CASSLELSYEQYF. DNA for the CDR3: TGCGCCAGCAGCTTAGAGCTCTCCTACGAGCAGTACTTC.

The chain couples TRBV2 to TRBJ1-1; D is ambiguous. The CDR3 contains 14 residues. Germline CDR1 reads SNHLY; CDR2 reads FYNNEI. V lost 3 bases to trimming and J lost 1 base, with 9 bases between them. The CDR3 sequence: CASSEVVPNTEAFF. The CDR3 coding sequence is TGTGCCAGCAGTGAGGTAGTACCGAACACTGAAGCTTTCTTT.

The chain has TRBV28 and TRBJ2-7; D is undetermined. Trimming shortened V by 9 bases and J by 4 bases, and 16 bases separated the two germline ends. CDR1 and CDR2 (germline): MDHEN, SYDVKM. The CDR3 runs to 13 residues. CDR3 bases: TGTGCCAGTAATAGCCCGGACGGATACGAGCAGTACTTC. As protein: CASNSPDGYEQYF.